Presented here are 29 T cell receptor beta chains from one specimen sequenced in a study of T cell responses to AZD1222 COVID-19 vaccine. The data were produced by immunoSEQ multiplex PCR, yet TCRdb's version contains in-frame clones alone and is incomplete. The sample lists about 150,000 clones; about 90% were seen once. The sequences come from peripheral blood, collected on day 0 of AZD1222 vaccination. Receptors originate from an adult in good health.

V and J are TRBV7-2 and TRBJ2-5, with TRBD1 identical over 9 bases. The CDR3 is 15 residues long. J lost 5 bases, V lost 8 bases, and 12 bases had no gene match. The germline V gene has CDR1 SGHTA and CDR2 FQGNSA. CDR3 protein: CASDSGTGFKETQYF. Written as DNA, the CDR3 is TGTGCCAGCGATTCAGGGACAGGGTTTAAGGAGACCCAGTACTTC. The whole variable domain, filled in from reference TRBV7-2 and TRBJ2-5, reads GAGVSQSPSNKVTEKGKDVELRCDPISGHTALYWYRQSLGQGLEFLIYFQGNSAPDKSGLPSDRFSAERTGGSVSTLTIQRTQQEDSAVYLCASDSGTGFKETQYFGPGTRLLVL.

Here the CDR3 DNA reads TGTGCCAGCAGCGTAACCGACGGACTAGCGGGAGGGAGATACAATGAGCAGTTCTTC. This codes for CASSVTDGLAGGRYNEQFF. This chain connects TRBV9 to TRBJ2-1, with 15 nucleotides matching TRBD2. Germline lookup yields CDR1 SGDLS and CDR2 YYNGEE. The ends lost 1 base at V and 4 bases at J; junction bases unmatched: 9. CDR3 length equals 19 residues.

The genes are TRBV19 and TRBJ2-1, with 7 bases lining up with TRBD2. CDR1 LNHDA and CDR2 SQIVND come from the germline V gene (reference sequence). This CDR3 has 16 amino acids. Trimming took 4 bases from V and 2 from J; bases not matched to a gene: 8. The CDR3 spells CASSTFWRETYNEQFF. Written as DNA, the CDR3 is TGTGCCAGTAGTACCTTCTGGCGGGAGACCTACAATGAGCAGTTCTTC.

This clone has only a few counts. The chain is built from TRBV24-1 and TRBJ2-1; 11 nucleotides line up with TRBD1. The CDR3 is 15 amino acids. Germline CDR1 is KGHDR and CDR2 is SFDVKD. Germline trimming cut 10 bases from V and 4 bases from J; bases unmatched to any gene: 8. CDR3 loop: CATGGQGGLYNEQFF. The CDR3 DNA reads as TGTGCCACAGGGGGACAGGGGGGACTATACAATGAGCAGTTCTTC.

The chain links TRBV28 to TRBJ1-4; TRBD1 matches 8 bases. With V trimmed by 5 bases and J by 8 bases, 7 bases remained unmatched. This CDR3 is built from 14 residues. Germline loops: CDR1 MDHEN, CDR2 SYDVKM. DNA of the CDR3: TGTGCCAGCAGTCAGACAGGGGATGTGGAAAAACTGTTTTTT. Translating it yields CASSQTGDVEKLFF.

This sequence joins TRBV6-5 and TRBJ1-5; possibly TRBD1 for D (6 bases). The germline CDR1 and CDR2 sequences are MNHEY and SVGAGI. This CDR3 is built from 12 residues. Trimming removed 8 bases from V and 6 bases from J, with 11 bases in between. CDR3 nucleotide sequence: TGTGCCAGCCAGGGGTCCGGTCAGCCCCAGCATTTT. Its translation: CASQGSGQPQHF.

The chain is built from TRBV19 and TRBJ1-6, with D unresolved. CDR1 and CDR2 (germline): LNHDA, SQIVND (reference sequence). V was clipped by 5 bases and J by 7 bases, with 18 bases between them. The CDR3 has 16 amino acids. For the CDR3, the DNA is TGTGCCAGTAGTCTCACCGTCCGGGGTGGAAATTCACCCCTCCACTTT. Amino acid sequence: CASSLTVRGGNSPLHF.

Points on this clone: In the same sample, other DNA sequences code for this CDR3. V and J are TRBV19 and TRBJ2-7, with 8 bases lining up with TRBD1. CDR1 and CDR2 from the germline V gene are LNHDA and SQIVND (reference sequence). The junction had 6 bases not matched to a gene; V was cut back by 5 bases and J by 0 bases. This CDR3 comprises 15 residues. Here the CDR3 DNA reads TGTGCCAGTAGTCCCCGGGACAGGAGCTCCTACGAGCAGTACTTC. Protein product: CASSPRDRSSYEQYF.

V and J are TRBV28 and TRBJ1-5; the match to TRBD1 covers 9 bases. With 8 bases clipped from V and 11 bases from J, the junction kept 7 bases outside the gene matches. This CDR3 is built from 12 residues. Germline V gene lookup returns CDR1 MDHEN and CDR2 SYDVKM. The CDR3 bases are TGTGCCAGCCGGGACAGGGCCTCAGCCCAGCATTTT. Translation gives CASRDRASAQHF. Combining the CDR3 with reference TRBV28 and TRBJ1-5 gives the whole variable domain DVKVTQSSRYLVKRTGEKVFLECVQDMDHENMFWYRQDPGLGLRLIYFSYDVKMKEKGDIPEGYSVSREKKERFSLILESASTNQTSMYLCASRDRASAQHFGDGTRLSIL.

The chain is built from TRBV28 and TRBJ2-1; no definite D call. Trimming removed 7 bases at V and 0 bases at J, with 16 bases between. This CDR3 spans 16 amino acids. Germline assignment: CDR1 MDHEN and CDR2 SYDVKM. CDR3: CASTVGWESSYNEQFF. For the CDR3, the DNA is TGTGCCAGCACCGTGGGGTGGGAAAGCTCCTACAATGAGCAGTTCTTC. Combining the CDR3 with reference TRBV28 and TRBJ2-1 gives the whole variable domain DVKVTQSSRYLVKRTGEKVFLECVQDMDHENMFWYRQDPGLGLRLIYFSYDVKMKEKGDIPEGYSVSREKKERFSLILESASTNQTSMYLCASTVGWESSYNEQFFGPGTRLTVL.

This chain connects TRBV28 to TRBJ2-7; the D gene could be TRBD1 or TRBD2 (5 bases each). The germline V and J ends were trimmed by 3 bases and 6 bases, with 21 bases remaining between them. From germline, CDR1 is MDHEN and CDR2 SYDVKM. The CDR3 is 16 residues long. CDR3 loop: CASSFFSGGSGGEQYF. The CDR3 region has the DNA TGTGCCAGCAGTTTCTTTTCTGGGGGAAGTGGTGGCGAGCAGTACTTC.

J is TRBJ2-7 and V is TRBV4-2, with D maybe TRBD2 (6 bases). Per germline, CDR1 LGHNA and CDR2 YNFKEQ. V was pared by 6 bases and J by 6 bases, with 21 bases between. CDR3 length equals 15 residues. This CDR3 reads CASRPSVGGNREQYF. CDR3 nucleotides: TGTGCCAGCAGGCCCTCGGTTGGCGGGAACCGCGAGCAGTACTTC.

The genes are TRBV6-2 or TRBV6-3 and TRBJ2-7; 7 bases agree with TRBD2. Trimming took 0 bases from V and 4 from J; bases not matched to a gene: 12. Germline assignment: CDR1 MNHEY and CDR2 SVGEGT. CDR3 length: 17 residues. The DNA for the CDR3 is TGTGCCAGCAGTTACTCGAATAGGCCATTCGGGGGGTACGAGCAGTACTTC. Translation gives CASSYSNRPFGGYEQYF.

The count of this clone is one. The rearrangement joins TRBV28 to TRBJ2-3, with D perhaps matching TRBD2 (7 bases). Germline CDR1 is MDHEN and CDR2 is SYDVKM. V lost 2 bases and J lost 4, with 13 bases in between. This CDR3 contains 15 residues. Here the CDR3 DNA reads TGTGCCAGCAGTTTACACAGAGGGGGGGCAGATACGCAGTATTTT. This codes for CASSLHRGGADTQYF.

V usage is TRBV27 and J usage is TRBJ1-2; weak D call: TRBD1 (6 bases). CDR1 MNHEY and CDR2 SMNVEV come from the germline V gene (reference sequence). The V gene lost 8 bases and the J gene lost 7 bases, with 14 bases spanning the gap. The CDR3 totals 12 residues. The CDR3 DNA follows: TGTGCCAGCCGGACAGATGTCCTTGGCTACACCTTC. It codes for CASRTDVLGYTF.

This clone was seen a handful of times. The genes are TRBV11-2 and TRBJ2-3, with D possibly TRBD1 on 5 matching bases. The V end was cut by 2 bases, the J end by 2 bases, with 17 bases between. Germline V CDR1 and CDR2: SGHAT, FQNNGV. This CDR3 is built from 17 residues. The CDR3, as DNA: TGTGCCAGCAGCTTATATTCCCAGGGAACGACCACAGATACGCAGTATTTT. Translation gives CASSLYSQGTTTDTQYF.

The sample holds one count of this clone. The chain uses TRBV3-1 (or the pseudogene TRBV3-2) and TRBJ1-5; TRBD1 agrees at 7 bases. V lost 5 bases, J lost 3 bases, and 4 bases stayed unmatched. This CDR3 has 14 residues. Germline-derived CDR1 and CDR2 are LGHDT and YNNKEL (reference sequence). CDR3 sequence reads: CASSRQGSNQPQHF. In nucleotides, the CDR3 is TGTGCCAGCAGCAGACAGGGATCCAATCAGCCCCAGCATTTT.

The V gene is TRBV6-1, the J gene TRBJ2-1, with 7 bases fitting TRBD1. Trimming took 3 bases from V and 9 from J; bases not matched to a gene: 14. This CDR3 region has 16 residues. Germline CDR1 reads MNHNS; CDR2 reads SASEGT. CDR3 sequence: CASSDRQGPVVSEQFF. The CDR3 bases are TGTGCCAGCAGTGACAGACAGGGACCGGTGGTTAGTGAGCAGTTCTTC.

The J gene is TRBJ2-4, the V gene TRBV5-1; 10 nucleotides align to TRBD1. The ends lost 0 bases at V and 0 bases at J; junction bases unmatched: 6. Germline-derived CDR1 and CDR2 are SGHRS and YFSETQ. The CDR3 has 18 amino acids. The CDR3 coding sequence is TGCGCCAGCAGCTTGGGGGACAGGGGACTTGTAGCCAAAAACATTCAGTACTTC. Translation: CASSLGDRGLVAKNIQYF. Looking up the rest from reference TRBV5-1 and TRBJ2-4 gives the full variable domain: KAGVTQTPRYLIKTRGQQVTLSCSPISGHRSVSWYQQTPGQGLQFLFEYFSETQRNKGNFPGRFSGRQFSNSRSEMNVSTLELGDSALYLCASSLGDRGLVAKNIQYFGAGTRLSVL.

This chain joins TRBV5-8 and TRBJ2-7, with a weak D call TRBD2 (6 bases). Trimming shortened V by 0 bases and J by 8 bases, and 12 bases separated the two germline ends. The CDR3 covers 13 residues. The germline gives CDR1 SGHTS, CDR2 YDEGEE. The CDR3 spells CASSLAEGRKQYF. The CDR3 nucleotides read TGTGCCAGCAGCTTGGCGGAAGGGAGGAAGCAGTACTTC.

This clone was seen more than once but under ten times. The rearrangement joins TRBV9 to TRBJ2-7, with 7 bases fitting TRBD1. Germline-derived CDR1 and CDR2 are SGDLS and YYNGEE. With 1 base clipped from V and 6 bases from J, the junction kept 7 bases outside the gene matches. This CDR3 region has 14 residues. DNA of the CDR3: TGTGCCAGCAGCGTACATGGACAGGCTGCCGAGCAGTACTTC. Its translation is CASSVHGQAAEQYF. Looking up the rest from reference TRBV9 and TRBJ2-7 gives the full variable domain: DSGVTQTPKHLITATGQRVTLRCSPRSGDLSVYWYQQSLDQGLQFLIQYYNGEERAKGNILERFSAQQFPDLHSELNLSSLELGDSALYFCASSVHGQAAEQYFGPGTRLTVT.

J is TRBJ1-1 and V is TRBV6-5, with D maybe TRBD1 (5 bases). In germline, CDR1 is MNHEY, CDR2 SVGAGI. V was cut by 5 bases and J by 6 bases, with 10 bases left in between. The CDR3 runs 12 residues. The CDR3 nucleotides are TGTGCCAGCAGTCCGGGACCCCCTGAAGCTTTCTTT. Protein: CASSPGPPEAFF.

This chain connects TRBV18 to TRBJ2-3; D remains ambiguous. V dropped 3 bases and J dropped 1 base, with 11 bases sitting between them. The CDR3 sequence is 15 residues long. Germline lookup yields CDR1 KGHSH and CDR2 LQKENI. The CDR3 DNA is TGTGCCAGCTCACCGGGTGGGGTCGGCACAGATACGCAGTATTTT. It encodes CASSPGGVGTDTQYF.

In regard to this clone: This CDR3 is also generated by other DNA sequences in the sample. The V gene is TRBV7-2, the J gene TRBJ1-5; D may be TRBD1 (6 bases). V lost 5 bases to trimming and J lost 4 bases, with 9 bases between them. The CDR3 sequence is 13 residues long. The V gene's germline CDR1 is SGHTA and CDR2 FQGNSA. The CDR3 sequence is CASSLRGNQPQHF. CDR3 sequence (DNA): TGTGCCAGCAGCCTCAGGGGAAATCAGCCCCAGCATTTT.

This chain connects TRBV20-1 to TRBJ1-2; D is ambiguous. Trimming took off 0 bases at V and 5 bases at J, with 4 bases between the two ends. Germline values: CDR1 DFQATT, CDR2 SNEGSKA (reference sequence). The CDR3 length is 11 residues. The CDR3 DNA reads as TGCAGTGCTAGAGAAGGTTATGGCTACACCTTC. This gives the protein CSAREGYGYTF.

The chain joins TRBV28 to TRBJ2-7, with 9 bases identical to TRBD1. The CDR3 consists of 13 residues. V trimming: 5 bases; J trimming: 5 bases; junction bases outside the gene matches: 4. CDR1 is MDHEN, CDR2 SYDVKM, per germline. CDR3 sequence (DNA): TGTGCCAGCAGTCACAGGGGGCAGAACGAGCAGTACTTC. Its protein is CASSHRGQNEQYF.

This CDR3 reads CASNPHTGELFF. CDR3 DNA: TGTGCCAGCAATCCCCACACCGGGGAGCTGTTTTTT. J is TRBJ2-2 and V is TRBV2; D call uncertain. CDR1 is SNHLY and CDR2 is FYNNEI in the germline V gene. This CDR3 is built from 12 residues. V was shortened by 7 bases and J by 3 bases, with 6 bases between the two germline ends. The full variable domain, in which reference TRBV2 and TRBJ2-2 provide the parts outside the CDR3, is EPEVTQTPSHQVTQMGQEVILRCVPISNHLYFYWYRQILGQKVEFLVSFYNNEISEKSEIFDDQFSVERPDGSNFTLKIRSTKLEDSAMYFCASNPHTGELFFGEGSRLTVL.

This chain uses TRBV5-1 with TRBJ1-1, with D possibly matching TRBD1 (5 bases). V lost 4 bases and J lost 1, with 11 bases in between. Germline CDR1 and CDR2: SGHRS and YFSETQ. The CDR3 length is 14 residues. DNA of the CDR3: TGCGCCAGCAGCCCCGGGACCGCGAACACTGAAGCTTTCTTT. Protein: CASSPGTANTEAFF.

This clone was counted a single time. The chain carries TRBV5-1 and TRBJ1-1; D is uncertain. Germline CDR1 SGHRS, CDR2 YFSETQ. V shed 0 bases and J shed 8 bases, with 11 bases lying between them. The CDR3 extends over 13 amino acids. CDR3 loop: CASSLGLTEEAFF. In DNA, the CDR3 is TGCGCCAGCAGCTTGGGTTTGACGGAAGAAGCTTTCTTT.